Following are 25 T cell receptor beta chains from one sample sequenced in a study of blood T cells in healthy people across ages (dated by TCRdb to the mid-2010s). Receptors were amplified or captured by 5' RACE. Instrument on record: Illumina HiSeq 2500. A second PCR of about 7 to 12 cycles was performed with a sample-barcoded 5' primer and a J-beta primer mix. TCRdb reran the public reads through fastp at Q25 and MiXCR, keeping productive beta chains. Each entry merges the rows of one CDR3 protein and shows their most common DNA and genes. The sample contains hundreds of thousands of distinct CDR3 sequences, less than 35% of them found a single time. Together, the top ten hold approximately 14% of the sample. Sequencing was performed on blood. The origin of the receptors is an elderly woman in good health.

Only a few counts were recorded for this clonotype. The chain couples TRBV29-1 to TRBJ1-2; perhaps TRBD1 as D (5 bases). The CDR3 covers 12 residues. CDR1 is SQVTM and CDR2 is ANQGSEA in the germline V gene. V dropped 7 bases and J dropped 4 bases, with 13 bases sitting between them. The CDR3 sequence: CSGILGGYGYTF. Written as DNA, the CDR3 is TGCAGCGGAATTTTGGGGGGCTATGGCTACACCTTC. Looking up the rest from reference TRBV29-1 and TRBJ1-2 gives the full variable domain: SAVISQKPSRDICQRGTSLTIQCQVDSQVTMMFWYRQQPGQSLTLIATANQGSEATYESGFVIDKFPISRPNLTFSTLTVSNMSPEDSSIYLCSGILGGYGYTFGSGTRLTVV.

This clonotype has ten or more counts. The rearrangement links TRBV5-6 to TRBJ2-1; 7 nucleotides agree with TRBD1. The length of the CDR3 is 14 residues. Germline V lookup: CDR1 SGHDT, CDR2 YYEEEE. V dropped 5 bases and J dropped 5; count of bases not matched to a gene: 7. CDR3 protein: CASSSLDRDNEQFF. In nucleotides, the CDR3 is TGTGCCAGCAGTTCCCTTGACAGGGACAATGAGCAGTTCTTC.

The CDR3, as DNA: TGTGCCAGCAGCCTTGTAGCAGCGGGGGGGCAGGATGAGCAGTTCTTC. Translation gives CASSLVAAGGQDEQFF. This chain connects TRBV7-2 to TRBJ2-1, with TRBD2 identical over 10 bases. CDR3 length: 16 residues. The J segment lost 8 bases and the V segment lost 5 bases, leaving 12 bases of the junction unmatched. Germline loops: CDR1 SGHTA, CDR2 FQGNSA.

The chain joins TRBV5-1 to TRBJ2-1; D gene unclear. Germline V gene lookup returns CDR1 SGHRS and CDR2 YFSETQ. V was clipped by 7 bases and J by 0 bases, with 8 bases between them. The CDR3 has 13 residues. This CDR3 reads CASQYSSYNEQFF. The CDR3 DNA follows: TGCGCCAGCCAGTATAGCTCCTACAATGAGCAGTTCTTC.

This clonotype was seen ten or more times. CDR3 sequence (DNA): TGTGCCAGCACTTCAAGCGGACAGGGATACAATGAGCAGTTCTTC. This translates into CASTSSGQGYNEQFF. The chain links TRBV28 to TRBJ2-1; 8 nucleotides match TRBD1. Germline values: CDR1 MDHEN, CDR2 SYDVKM. The V and J ends lost 7 bases and 4 bases, in that order; junction bases with no gene match: 9. This CDR3 is 15 amino acids long.

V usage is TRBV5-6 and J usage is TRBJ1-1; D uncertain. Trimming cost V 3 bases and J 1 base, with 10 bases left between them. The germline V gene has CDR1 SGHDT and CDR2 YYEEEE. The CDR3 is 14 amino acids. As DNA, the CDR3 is TGTGCCAGCAGCTCAATCGCGTGGAACACTGAAGCTTTCTTT. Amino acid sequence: CASSSIAWNTEAFF. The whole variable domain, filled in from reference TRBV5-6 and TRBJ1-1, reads DAGVTQSPTHLIKTRGQQVTLRCSPKSGHDTVSWYQQALGQGPQFIFQYYEEEERQRGNFPDRFSGHQFPNYSSELNVNALLLGDSALYLCASSSIAWNTEAFFGQGTRLTVV.

The CDR3 DNA sequence: TGTGCCAGCAGCCCACAAGCGGGGGCCAAGACGACGACCCGGCACACCGGGGAGCTGTTTTTT. Amino acids: CASSPQAGAKTTTRHTGELFF. The chain is built from TRBV14 and TRBJ2-2; TRBD2 matches at 8 bases. The CDR3 covers 21 residues. Germline V gene sequence: CDR1 SGHDN, CDR2 FVKESK. Trimming cost V 4 bases and J 3 bases; bases outside gene matches: 22.

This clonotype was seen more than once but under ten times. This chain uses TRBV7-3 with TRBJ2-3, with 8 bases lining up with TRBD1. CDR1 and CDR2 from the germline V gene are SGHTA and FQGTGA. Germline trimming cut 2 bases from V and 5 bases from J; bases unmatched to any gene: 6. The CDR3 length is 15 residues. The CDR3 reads CASSLSGGWGDTQYF. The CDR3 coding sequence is TGTGCCAGCAGCTTATCAGGGGGCTGGGGAGATACGCAGTATTTT.

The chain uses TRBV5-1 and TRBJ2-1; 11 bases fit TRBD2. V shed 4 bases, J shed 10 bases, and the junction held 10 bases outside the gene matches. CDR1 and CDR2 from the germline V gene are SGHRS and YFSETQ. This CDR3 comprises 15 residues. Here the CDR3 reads CASSQEVLAGGEQFF. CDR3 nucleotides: TGCGCCAGCAGCCAGGAAGTGCTAGCGGGAGGCGAGCAGTTCTTC. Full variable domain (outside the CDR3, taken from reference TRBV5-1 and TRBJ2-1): KAGVTQTPRYLIKTRGQQVTLSCSPISGHRSVSWYQQTPGQGLQFLFEYFSETQRNKGNFPGRFSGRQFSNSRSEMNVSTLELGDSALYLCASSQEVLAGGEQFFGPGTRLTVL.

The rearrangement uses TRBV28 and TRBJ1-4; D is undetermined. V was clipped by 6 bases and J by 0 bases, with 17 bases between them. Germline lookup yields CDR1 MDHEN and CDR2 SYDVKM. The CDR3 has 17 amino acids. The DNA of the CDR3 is TGTGCCAGCAGGCCACCTGCATTAACCGCAACTAATGAAAAACTGTTTTTT. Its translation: CASRPPALTATNEKLFF.

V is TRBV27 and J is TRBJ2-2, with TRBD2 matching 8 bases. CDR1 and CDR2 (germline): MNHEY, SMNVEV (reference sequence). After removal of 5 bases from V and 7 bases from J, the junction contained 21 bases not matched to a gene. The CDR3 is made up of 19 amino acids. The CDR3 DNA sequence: TGTGCCAGCAGTCCCGCCGGGAATTGGCGGGGGGTCCGGGGCGGGGAGCTGTTTTTT. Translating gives CASSPAGNWRGVRGGELFF.

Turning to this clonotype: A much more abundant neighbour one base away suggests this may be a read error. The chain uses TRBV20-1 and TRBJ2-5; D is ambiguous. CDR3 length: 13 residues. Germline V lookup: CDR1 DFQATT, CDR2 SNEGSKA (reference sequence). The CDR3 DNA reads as TGCAGTGCCGTGTACGATGGCCAACGCACCCGGTACTTC. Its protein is CSAVYDGQRTRYF.

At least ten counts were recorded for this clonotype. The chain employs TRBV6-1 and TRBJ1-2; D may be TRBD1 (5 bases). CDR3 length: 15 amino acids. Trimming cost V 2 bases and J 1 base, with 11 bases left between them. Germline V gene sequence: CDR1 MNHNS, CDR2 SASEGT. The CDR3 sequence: CASSETGGGNYGYTF. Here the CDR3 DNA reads TGTGCCAGCAGTGAAACGGGGGGAGGTAACTATGGCTACACCTTC.

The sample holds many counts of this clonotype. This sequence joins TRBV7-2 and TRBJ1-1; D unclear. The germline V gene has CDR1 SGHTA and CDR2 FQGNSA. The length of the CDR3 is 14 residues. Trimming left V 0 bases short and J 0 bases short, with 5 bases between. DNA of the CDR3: TGTGCCAGCAGCTTAGCGCAAATGAACACTGAAGCTTTCTTT. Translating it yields CASSLAQMNTEAFF.

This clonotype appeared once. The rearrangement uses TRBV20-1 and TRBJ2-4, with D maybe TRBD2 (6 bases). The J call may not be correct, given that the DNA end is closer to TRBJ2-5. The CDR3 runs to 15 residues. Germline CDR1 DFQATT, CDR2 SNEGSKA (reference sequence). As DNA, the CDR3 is TGCAGTGCTAGAGATTTCGGAGGGACGGCGGGGACCCAGTACTTC. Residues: CSARDFGGTAGTQYF.

The CDR3 protein is CASRERTSGACNEQYF. CDR3 DNA sequence: TGTGCCAGCAGAGAGAGGACTAGCGGGGCCTGCAATGAGCAGTACTTC. This rearrangement joins TRBV6-1 to TRBJ2-7, with 12 bases lining up with TRBD2. The CDR3 covers 16 residues. V shed 6 bases, J shed 7 bases, and the junction held 13 bases outside the gene matches. The germline gives CDR1 MNHNS, CDR2 SASEGT.

The CDR3 loop reads CASSRGQYREEKLFF. In nucleotides, the CDR3 is TGTGCCAGCAGCCGGGGTCAGTACAGGGAAGAAAAACTGTTTTTT. The chain recombines TRBV14 with TRBJ1-4; TRBD1 is a possible D gene (6 bases). The V and J ends lost 4 bases and 8 bases respectively, with 17 bases between them. Per the germline V gene, CDR1 is SGHDN and CDR2 is FVKESK. The CDR3 loop spans 15 amino acids.

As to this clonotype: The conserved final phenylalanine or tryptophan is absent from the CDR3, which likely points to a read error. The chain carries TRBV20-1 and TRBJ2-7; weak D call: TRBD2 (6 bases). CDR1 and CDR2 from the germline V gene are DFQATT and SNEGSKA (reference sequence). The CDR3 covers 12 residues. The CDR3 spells CRAASVAYEQYL. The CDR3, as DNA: TGCAGGGCTGCTAGCGTAGCCTACGAGCAGTACTTG.

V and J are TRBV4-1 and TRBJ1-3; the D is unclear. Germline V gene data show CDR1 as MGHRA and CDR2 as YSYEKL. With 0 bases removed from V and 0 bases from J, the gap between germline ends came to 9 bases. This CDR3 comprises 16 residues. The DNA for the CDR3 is TGCGCCAGCAGCCAAGATCCTCCAGGCTCTGGAAACACCATATATTTT. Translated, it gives CASSQDPPGSGNTIYF.

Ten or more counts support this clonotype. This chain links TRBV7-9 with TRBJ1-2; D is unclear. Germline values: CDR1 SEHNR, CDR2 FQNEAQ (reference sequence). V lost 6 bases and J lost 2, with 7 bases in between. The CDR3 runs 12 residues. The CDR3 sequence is CASRTGNYGYTF. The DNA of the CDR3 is TGTGCCAGCAGGACGGGGAACTATGGCTACACCTTC.

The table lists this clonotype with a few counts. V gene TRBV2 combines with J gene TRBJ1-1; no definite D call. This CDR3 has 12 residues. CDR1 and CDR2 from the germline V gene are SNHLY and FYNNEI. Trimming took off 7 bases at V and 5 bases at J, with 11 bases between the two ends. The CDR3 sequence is CASIFVGTEAFF. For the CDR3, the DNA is TGTGCCAGCATCTTTGTGGGGACTGAAGCTTTCTTT.

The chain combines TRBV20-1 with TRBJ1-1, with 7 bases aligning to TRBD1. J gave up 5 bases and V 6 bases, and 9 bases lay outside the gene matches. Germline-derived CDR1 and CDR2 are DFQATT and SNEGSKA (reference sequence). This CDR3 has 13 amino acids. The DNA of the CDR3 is TGCAGTGCGCAGGGGGGGGCGAAGACTGAAGCTTTCTTT. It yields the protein CSAQGGAKTEAFF.

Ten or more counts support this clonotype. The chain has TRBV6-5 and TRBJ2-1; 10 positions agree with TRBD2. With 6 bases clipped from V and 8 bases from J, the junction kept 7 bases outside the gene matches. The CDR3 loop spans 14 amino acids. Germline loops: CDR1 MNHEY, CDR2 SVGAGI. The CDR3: CASSPAGGSDEQFF. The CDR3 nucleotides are TGTGCCAGCAGCCCAGCGGGGGGGAGCGATGAGCAGTTCTTC.

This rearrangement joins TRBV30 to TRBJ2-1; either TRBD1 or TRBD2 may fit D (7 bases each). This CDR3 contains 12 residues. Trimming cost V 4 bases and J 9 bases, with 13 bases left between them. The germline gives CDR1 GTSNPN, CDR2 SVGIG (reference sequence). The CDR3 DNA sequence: TGTGCCTGGACCCAGGGGGAGGGTGAGCAGTTCTTC. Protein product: CAWTQGEGEQFF.

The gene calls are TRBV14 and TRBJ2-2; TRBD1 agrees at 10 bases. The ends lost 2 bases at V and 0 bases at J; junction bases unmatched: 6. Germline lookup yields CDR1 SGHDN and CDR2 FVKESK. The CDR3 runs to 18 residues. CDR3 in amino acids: CASSQWDRGYANTGELFF. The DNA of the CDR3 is TGTGCCAGCAGCCAATGGGACAGGGGCTATGCGAACACCGGGGAGCTGTTTTTT.